This T cell receptor (beta chain) was sequenced in a study of cytomegalovirus exposure and HLA in healthy donors. This clone was counted once. What it binds is not known. A read error may produce the germline difference seen at one junction end. This CDR3 comprises 16 residues. Germline CDR1 and CDR2: SGHNT and YYREEE (reference sequence). Study findings and constraints: Being indistinguishable, some V segments were excluded, TRBV6-2 and TRBV6-3 among them. Productive status was seen about 87% or about 30% of the time for most TCR beta V segments in an earlier analysis.

The PCR had 60 Vbeta and 13 Jbeta primers. Sequencing used immunoSEQ multiplex PCR; TCRdb keeps in-frame clones, though not all of them. Among about 160,000 clones, 80% to 90% were seen once, and the ten largest hold 1.5% to 2.5%. Although they were nominally healthy when sampled, donors likely had unrecorded immune exposures. The sequenced sample consisted of PBMCs. The chain has TRBV5-4 and TRBJ2-1; 8 nucleotides line up with TRBD2. The TCR was taken from a man younger than 35 in good health and CMV-seronegative. CDR3 sequence: CASSPLSGGTYSEQFF. The CDR3 DNA follows: TGTGCCAGCAGCCCGCTCTCGGGGGGGACCTACAGTGAGCAGTTCTTC.